The 26 T cell receptor beta chains presented below share a single source sample, sequenced in a study of T-cell reconstitution after alpha-beta-depleted transplantation in children (dated by TCRdb to the mid-2010s). The library was generated by PCR. Instrument on record: Illumina HiSeq 2500. Molecular barcoding was employed in the preparation of TCR libraries, with unique molecular identifiers being used to normalize TCRbeta repertoire quantification. Using fastp trimming at Q25 and MiXCR clonotype assembly, TCRdb reanalyzed the public sequencing data and kept in-frame beta chains. Rows with a matching CDR3 protein are joined into one entry that keeps the most common DNA and genes. The sample has roughly 420,000 distinct CDR3 sequences on record, roughly 16% of them singletons. The biggest ten clones account for over 25% of the sample. In the paper's terms, the treatment or condition label means: allogeneic hematopoietic cell transplantation with graft depleted of TCRalphabeta T cells and CD19 B cells.

Here the sequenced sample was PBMCs, mostly from graft donor cells, taken 360 days after TCRalphabeta/CD19-depleted stem cell transplant. These receptor sequences come from a boy under two years old who had a stem cell transplant for Wiskott-Aldrich syndrome, so the T cells may come from the graft donor.

This clonotype has at least ten counts. V is TRBV5-6 and J is TRBJ2-7, with D perhaps matching TRBD2 (5 bases). Looked up from germline, CDR1 is SGHDT and CDR2 is YYEEEE. V lost 2 bases, J lost 3 bases, and 9 bases lay in between. The CDR3 covers 13 residues. CDR3 bases: TGTGCCAGCAGCTTCAAAGGGAGCTACGAGCAGTACTTC. Protein: CASSFKGSYEQYF. Combining the CDR3 with reference TRBV5-6 and TRBJ2-7 gives the whole variable domain DAGVTQSPTHLIKTRGQQVTLRCSPKSGHDTVSWYQQALGQGPQFIFQYYEEEERQRGNFPDRFSGHQFPNYSSELNVNALLLGDSALYLCASSFKGSYEQYFGPGTRLTVT.

This clonotype was found a few times. This chain's CDR3 is CSVEARAADTQYF. The DNA of the CDR3 is TGCAGCGTTGAAGCCAGGGCCGCAGATACGCAGTATTTT. The chain has TRBV29-1 and TRBJ2-3, with D tentatively TRBD1 (5 bases). The CDR3 extends over 13 amino acids. The V gene's germline CDR1 is SQVTM and CDR2 ANQGSEA. The V end lost 1 base, the J end lost 4 bases, and 9 bases lay between the germline ends.

The table lists this clonotype with a few counts. The chain is built from TRBV28 and TRBJ2-3; no clear D gene. The V and J ends lost 0 bases and 0 bases respectively, with 4 bases between them. The germline V gene encodes CDR1 MDHEN and CDR2 SYDVKM. The CDR3 covers 14 residues. CDR3 sequence: CASSLWGSTDTQYF. The CDR3 nucleotides read TGTGCCAGCAGTTTATGGGGGAGCACAGATACGCAGTATTTT.

V gene TRBV7-9 combines with J gene TRBJ2-7; possible D gene TRBD2, 6 bases. Germline V CDR1 and CDR2: SEHNR, FQNEAQ (reference sequence). V shed 1 base and J shed 3 bases, with 19 bases lying between them. The CDR3 contains 17 residues. Here the CDR3 DNA reads TGTGCCAGCAGCTTAGGGCGGACGGTAGCGGAAAGCTACGAGCAGTACTTC. Its translation: CASSLGRTVAESYEQYF.

The V call is TRBV11-2, the J call TRBJ1-2, with 9 bases lining up with TRBD1. The germline V gene has CDR1 SGHAT and CDR2 FQNNGV. J gave up 6 bases and V 2 bases, and 16 bases lay outside the gene matches. CDR3 size: 18 residues. The CDR3 nucleotides read TGTGCCAGCAGCTTAATCCCCGGGACAGGGTGGGGGTTCCATGGCTACACCTTC. Translating it yields CASSLIPGTGWGFHGYTF.

This chain joins TRBV11-2 and TRBJ2-6; D gene unclear. V was trimmed by 1 base and J by 2 bases, leaving 9 bases between them. This CDR3 region has 16 residues. Germline-derived CDR1 and CDR2 are SGHAT and FQNNGV. This CDR3 reads CASSLVPAAGANVLTF. CDR3 coding DNA: TGTGCCAGCAGCTTAGTTCCGGCAGCTGGGGCCAACGTCCTGACTTTC.

This clonotype has a handful of counts. V gene TRBV10-3 combines with J gene TRBJ2-1, with unresolved D. Trimming pared 2 bases from V and 4 bases from J, leaving 15 bases between. The CDR3 length is 16 residues. Germline loops: CDR1 ENHRY, CDR2 SYGVKD. For the CDR3, the DNA is TGTGCCATCAGTGAGACTGGGTTCCTACGTTACAATGAGCAGTTCTTC. The encoded protein is CAISETGFLRYNEQFF.

This chain connects TRBV4-3 to TRBJ1-1; D ambiguous. The germline gives CDR1 LGHNA, CDR2 YSLEER. The CDR3 is 13 amino acids. V was shortened by 0 bases and J by 11 bases, with 13 bases between the two germline ends. The CDR3, as DNA: TGCGCCAGCAGCCAAGATTGGGCTTATGCGGCTTTCTTT. This gives the protein CASSQDWAYAAFF.

The chain uses TRBV9 and TRBJ2-2; 9 bases fit TRBD1. J lost 5 bases, V lost 5 bases, and 13 bases had no gene match. This CDR3 contains 17 residues. From germline, CDR1 is SGDLS and CDR2 YYNGEE. This CDR3 is CASSAGTGTTRTGELFF. The CDR3 nucleotides read TGTGCCAGCAGTGCCGGGACAGGGACCACGAGAACCGGGGAGCTGTTTTTT.

There are a few counts of this clonotype. This chain links TRBV12-3 or TRBV12-4 with TRBJ1-3, with D hard to call. The length of the CDR3 is 13 residues. V was shortened by 5 bases and J by 4 bases, with 9 bases between the two germline ends. CDR3 bases: TGTGCCAGCAGTAGGGAAATCGGAAACACCATATATTTT. Amino acid sequence: CASSREIGNTIYF.

V usage is TRBV5-1 and J usage is TRBJ2-2; D remains ambiguous. Germline CDR1 reads SGHRS; CDR2 reads YFSETQ. Trimming left V 5 bases short and J 6 bases short, with 14 bases between. This CDR3 is 14 amino acids long. The CDR3 DNA sequence: TGCGCCAGCAGGCTTGTGTCCGAGGCCGGGGAGCTGTTTTTT. This gives the protein CASRLVSEAGELFF.

The rearrangement joins TRBV18 to TRBJ2-7, with 8 positions matching TRBD1. V trimming: 0 bases; J trimming: 5 bases; junction bases outside the gene matches: 6. CDR3 length: 15 amino acids. Germline-derived CDR1 and CDR2 are KGHSH and LQKENI. Written as DNA, the CDR3 is TGTGCCAGCTCACCACCGTGGCAGGGGGCCCACGAGCAGTACTTC. Translated, it gives CASSPPWQGAHEQYF.

This clonotype was seen only a few times. The chain joins TRBV12-3 or TRBV12-4 to TRBJ2-7; 7 nucleotides align to TRBD2. Trimming took 3 bases from V and 3 from J; bases not matched to a gene: 8. The CDR3 length is 15 residues. The CDR3 coding sequence is TGTGCCAGCAGTTTGATCGTGGGAGGGATCTACGAGCAGTACTTC. This codes for CASSLIVGGIYEQYF.

This chain connects TRBV3-1 to TRBJ1-1; 8 bases are a match to TRBD1. Germline CDR1 LGHDT, CDR2 YNNKEL (reference sequence). The V segment lost 4 bases and the J segment 1 base; nucleotides outside the gene matches: 5. The CDR3 has 15 residues. The CDR3 DNA follows: TGTGCCAGCAGCCTTGGGACAGGAGGGAACACTGAAGCTTTCTTT. Protein sequence: CASSLGTGGNTEAFF.

This clonotype occurred a few times. The CDR3 loop reads CASSQALQRGTDTQYF. The CDR3, as DNA: TGTGCCAGCAGCCAAGCTCTACAGCGAGGCACAGATACGCAGTATTTT. The chain joins TRBV14 to TRBJ2-3, with D unresolved. Germline loops: CDR1 SGHDN, CDR2 FVKESK. The CDR3 is 16 residues long. Between the trimmed V and J ends, which lost 1 base and 1 base, there was a span of 12 bases.

V is TRBV18 and J is TRBJ1-6; 10 nucleotides match TRBD1. Germline V gene data show CDR1 as KGHSH and CDR2 as LQKENI. V shed 4 bases, J shed 1 base, and the junction held 1 base outside the gene matches. This CDR3 is 16 amino acids long. CDR3 sequence reads: CASSQDRGSYNSPLHF. In DNA, the CDR3 is TGTGCCAGCTCACAGGACAGGGGGTCCTATAATTCACCCCTCCACTTT.

V is TRBV27 and J is TRBJ2-3, with D possibly being TRBD2 (5 bases). CDR1 and CDR2 from the germline V gene are MNHEY and SMNVEV (reference sequence). The V end lost 4 bases, the J end lost 6 bases, and 11 bases lay between the germline ends. CDR3 length: 13 amino acids. Written as DNA, the CDR3 is TGTGCCAGCAGTTGGAGCTCGGGGGATACGCAGTATTTT. Translating gives CASSWSSGDTQYF.

The J gene is TRBJ1-5, the V gene TRBV24-1; D is unresolved. The V gene's germline CDR1 is KGHDR and CDR2 SFDVKD. Trimming shortened V by 2 bases and J by 2 bases, and 15 bases separated the two germline ends. CDR3 length equals 17 residues. CDR3 residues: CATSDSRRRSGNQPQHF. CDR3 DNA: TGTGCCACCAGTGATTCGCGCCGTCGGTCCGGCAATCAGCCCCAGCATTTT.

V usage is TRBV24-1 and J usage is TRBJ2-1; a weak D match, TRBD2 (5 bases). Trimming removed 4 bases from V and 5 bases from J, with 8 bases in between. The length of the CDR3 is 13 residues. Germline loops: CDR1 KGHDR, CDR2 SFDVKD. CDR3 amino acids: CATSDSGHNEQFF. CDR3 nucleotides: TGTGCCACCAGTGACAGCGGACACAATGAGCAGTTCTTC.

V and J are TRBV30 and TRBJ2-7, with D unresolved. Germline CDR1 reads GTSNPN; CDR2 reads SVGIG (reference sequence). The V end was cut by 4 bases, the J end by 1 base, with 11 bases between. The CDR3 runs 13 residues. CDR3 sequence reads: CAWNQDRSYEQYF. The CDR3 nucleotides are TGTGCCTGGAATCAAGACCGATCCTACGAGCAGTACTTC.

The chain employs TRBV5-1 and TRBJ2-3, with TRBD1 matching over 8 bases. V shed 3 bases and J 3 bases; nucleotides not matched to a gene: 6. The germline CDR1 and CDR2 sequences are SGHRS and YFSETQ. This CDR3 spans 15 amino acids. The CDR3: CASSWTGLGTDTQYF. The CDR3 DNA reads as TGCGCCAGCAGCTGGACAGGGTTGGGAACAGATACGCAGTATTTT.

In this sample, this clonotype turned up a few times. The rearrangement links TRBV10-1 to TRBJ2-3; D is possibly TRBD1 or TRBD2 (6 bases each). CDR1 is WNHNN, CDR2 SYGVQD, per germline (reference sequence). Trimming removed 3 bases at V and 4 bases at J, with 14 bases between. This CDR3 is built from 15 residues. The CDR3 nucleotides are TGCGCCAGCAGTGACGGCAAAAGGGGGGCAGATACGCAGTATTTT. Residues: CASSDGKRGADTQYF.

This clonotype appeared a few times. This chain uses TRBV30 with TRBJ2-1, with TRBD1 identical over 7 bases. The germline V gene encodes CDR1 GTSNPN and CDR2 SVGIG (reference sequence). This CDR3 has 15 amino acids. Trimming removed 3 bases from V and 5 bases from J; junction bases left unmatched: 10. The DNA of the CDR3 is TGTGCCTGGAGAGAACTAGGGGGCTCTGACAATGAGCAGTTCTTC. It codes for CAWRELGGSDNEQFF.

The chain links TRBV5-1 to TRBJ2-3, with TRBD2 as a possible D gene (6 bases). The germline V and J ends were trimmed by 3 bases and 2 bases, with 10 bases remaining between them. The CDR3 runs to 14 residues. Germline assignment: CDR1 SGHRS and CDR2 YFSETQ. The CDR3 nucleotides read TGCGCCAGCAGCTCCCGGACTAACACAGATACGCAGTATTTT. It yields the protein CASSSRTNTDTQYF.

The chain recombines TRBV5-1 with TRBJ1-1; no definite D call. The V end lost 0 bases, the J end lost 2 bases, and 11 bases lay between the germline ends. Germline V gives CDR1 SGHRS, CDR2 YFSETQ. The CDR3 is 15 amino acids. The CDR3 nucleotides are TGCGCCAGCAGCTTGGTAGGACCCGATAACACTGAAGCTTTCTTT. It is translated as CASSLVGPDNTEAFF.

The chain employs TRBV3-1 and TRBJ2-7; TRBD2 agrees at 9 bases. The CDR3 consists of 13 residues. After removal of 7 bases from V and 7 bases from J, the junction contained 8 bases not matched to a gene. CDR1 and CDR2 (germline): LGHDT, YNNKEL (reference sequence). The DNA for the CDR3 is TGTGCCAGCAACCCTAGCGGGACTGGGGAGCAGTACTTC. As protein: CASNPSGTGEQYF.